This paragraph covers one T cell receptor (beta chain) sequence. The antigen is unknown. This record belongs to a study of regulatory and conventional T cells in RAG deficiency. Overall study context: Autoimmunity is frequent in combined immunodeficiency with hypomorphic RAG mutations.

Repertoires were generated with immunoSEQ multiplex PCR, while TCRdb's copy carries only in-frame clones and drops some. The table records about 6,100 clones, roughly 90% of them present only once. The CDR3 is made up of 13 amino acids. CDR1 is SGDLS and CDR2 is YYNGEE in the germline V gene. The ends lost 5 bases at V and 3 bases at J; junction bases unmatched: 2. Findings and limits, study-wide: Omenn patients showed >90% Treg-Tconv overlap and shorter CDR3 lengths. Shannon entropy was markedly lower and Simpson indices higher in RAG-deficient patients than control T-cell subsets. Compared with controls, unique Treg TCR beta sequences dropped approximately 100-fold in Omenn syndrome and CID/AS.

The sample was CD8+ T cells sorted from blood. The source is a human donor with RAG deficiency presenting as severe combined immunodeficiency. The rearrangement uses TRBV9 and TRBJ2-1; 7 bases line up with TRBD1. DNA of the CDR3: TGTGCCAGCAGACGGGACAGCTACAATGAGCAGTTCTTC. Translating it yields CASRRDSYNEQFF. Combining the CDR3 with reference TRBV9 and TRBJ2-1 gives the whole variable domain DSGVTQTPKHLITATGQRVTLRCSPRSGDLSVYWYQQSLDQGLQFLIQYYNGEERAKGNILERFSAQQFPDLHSELNLSSLELGDSALYFCASRRDSYNEQFFGPGTRLTVL.